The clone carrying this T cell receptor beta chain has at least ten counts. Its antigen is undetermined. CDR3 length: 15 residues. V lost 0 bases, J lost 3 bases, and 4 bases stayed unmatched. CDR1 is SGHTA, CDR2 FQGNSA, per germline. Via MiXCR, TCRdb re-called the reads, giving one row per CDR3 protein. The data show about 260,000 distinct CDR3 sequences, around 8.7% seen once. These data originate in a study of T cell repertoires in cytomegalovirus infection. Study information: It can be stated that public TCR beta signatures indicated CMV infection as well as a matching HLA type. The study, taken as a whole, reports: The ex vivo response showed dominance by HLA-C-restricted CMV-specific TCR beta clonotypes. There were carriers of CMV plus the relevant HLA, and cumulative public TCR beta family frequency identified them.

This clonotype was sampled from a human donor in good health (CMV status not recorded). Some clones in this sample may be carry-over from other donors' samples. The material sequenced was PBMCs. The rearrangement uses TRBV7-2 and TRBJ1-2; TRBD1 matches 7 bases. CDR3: CASSLAAGGYYGYTF. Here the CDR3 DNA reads TGTGCCAGCAGCTTAGCGGCAGGGGGTTACTATGGCTACACCTTC.